The rows below give T cell receptor beta chains drawn from one sample of a study of control samples from healthy donors and cancer patients. Data came from immunoSEQ multiplex PCR; TCRdb stores just in-frame clones and leaves some out. This sample yields some 89,000 clones, of which roughly 86% are seen a single time; roughly 20% belongs to the top ten. Sequenced input: blood. These receptors all come from a man aged 30 to 39 in good health. The CDR3 runs from the conserved cysteine through the conserved F or W. Each record gives: clone size, D gene, V gene, J gene, CDR3 DNA, CDR3 protein. The D gene is left open where the match is weak. Clone size is not always given. Where it is, it says once, few, many or a class for expanded clones.

-,TRBD1,TRBV4-1,TRBJ1-1,TGCGCCAGCAGCCAAGAAGTGGGAGGGGACAGGAGGAACACTGAAGCTTTCTTT,CASSQEVGGDRRNTEAFF
-,-,TRBV14,TRBJ2-2,TGTGCCAGCAGCCAAGATTTGGCGTTCAACACCGGGGAGCTGTTTTTT,CASSQDLAFNTGELFF
-,-,TRBV25-1,TRBJ2-2,TGTGCCAGCAGTGACCGCAGGGTAGGCGGGGAGCTGTTTTTT,CASSDRRVGGELFF
once,-,TRBV29-1,TRBJ1-4,TGCAGCGTTGAGAAGTATAATGAAAAACTGTTTTTT,CSVEKYNEKLFF
-,TRBD2,TRBV9,TRBJ2-5,TGTGCCAGCAGCGTAGGTCCTAGCGGGGAGGAGACCCAGTACTTC,CASSVGPSGEETQYF
-,-,TRBV19,TRBJ1-2,TGTGCCAGTAGTTCCGATGGTCCTGGCTGGGGTGGCTACACCTTC,CASSSDGPGWGGYTF
many,-,TRBV7-9,TRBJ2-5,TGTGCCAGCAGCCGAGCGGGCGAAGAGACCCAGTACTTC,CASSRAGEETQYF
-,TRBD2,TRBV5-6,TRBJ2-5,TGTGCCAGCAGCTTGAAACTAGCGGGGGAGGAGACCCAGTACTTC,CASSLKLAGEETQYF
-,-,TRBV28,TRBJ1-1,TGTGCCAGCAGTATATCCGACCGCCAGGCTTTCTTT,CASSISDRQAFF
-,-,TRBV7-9,TRBJ1-6,TGTGTCAGCAGCTGGACTCCAAGGAATTCACCCCTCCACTTT,CVSSWTPRNSPLHF
once,TRBD1,TRBV5-8,TRBJ2-7,TGTGCCAGCAGCCTACAGGGGACCCTCTACGAGCAGTACTTC,CASSLQGTLYEQYF
-,-,TRBV19,TRBJ2-7,TGTGCCAGTAGCCAGGGGTTCGCACCTCTCTACGAGCAGTACTTC,CASSQGFAPLYEQYF